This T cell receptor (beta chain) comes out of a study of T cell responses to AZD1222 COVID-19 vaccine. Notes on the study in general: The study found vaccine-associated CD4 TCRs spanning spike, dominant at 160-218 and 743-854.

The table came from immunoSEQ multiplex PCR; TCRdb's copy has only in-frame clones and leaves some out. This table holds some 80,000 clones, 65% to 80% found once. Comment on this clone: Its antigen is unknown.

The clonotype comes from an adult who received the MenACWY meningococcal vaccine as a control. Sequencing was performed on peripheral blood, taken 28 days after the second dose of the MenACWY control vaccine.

In DNA form, the CDR3 reads TGTGCCAGCAGTGAATCCCAGCAAACTTCCTACGAGCAGTACTTC. It is translated as CASSESQQTSYEQYF. The J gene is TRBJ2-7, the V gene TRBV25-1; no clear D. Germline CDR1 reads MGHDK; CDR2 reads SYGVNS. The CDR3 consists of 15 residues. V lost 1 base to trimming and J lost 1 base, with 11 bases between them.